This T cell receptor (beta chain) was sequenced during a study of cytomegalovirus exposure and HLA in healthy donors. Losses at the gene ends were 4 bases for V and 11 bases for J; bases not matched to a gene: 2. Looked up from germline, CDR1 is SNHLY and CDR2 is FYNNEI. CDR3 size: 11 residues. Both 60 Vbeta primers and 13 Jbeta primers went into the PCR. Method: immunoSEQ multiplex PCR; TCRdb's copy keeps in-frame clones and lacks some. Of approximately 140,000 clones listed, approximately 80% were seen once; the top ten hold approximately 1.8%. The receptor comes from a man in his forties in good health and CMV-seronegative. V gene TRBV2 combines with J gene TRBJ2-1; 7 nucleotides line up with TRBD2. Sequencing used PBMCs. The CDR3 sequence is CASSGSGQQFF. In DNA, the CDR3 is TGTGCCAGCAGTGGTAGCGGGCAGCAGTTCTTC.